This entry is about one T cell receptor (beta chain). Its target is not known. This sample was included in a study of cytomegalovirus exposure and HLA in healthy donors. Broader study findings: An analysis was carried out later, and it reportedly showed fewer N-insertions in an Asian-associated ancestry cluster than the approximately 700-donor mean. A highly shared variant cluster was judged a likely technical artifact. By a later analysis, the bulk of CMV-associated TCR beta chains appeared HLA-restricted.

Vbeta (60) and Jbeta (13) primers were used in the PCR. The repertoire was sequenced with immunoSEQ multiplex PCR; TCRdb's copy has only in-frame clones and lacks some. The sample shows around 150,000 clones, 65% to 80% of them seen only once. Germline assignment: CDR1 MNHEY and CDR2 SVGAGI. The CDR3 is 16 amino acids. V was pared by 0 bases and J by 4 bases, with 4 bases of the junction left unmatched. The sequence was obtained from a woman aged 35 to 49 in good health and CMV-seropositive. This rearrangement joins TRBV6-5 to TRBJ1-2, with 11 nucleotides matching TRBD1. The sample was PBMCs. DNA for the CDR3: TGTGCCAGCAGTTACTCGAGGGGACAGGGGGTCTATGGCTACACCTTC. As protein: CASSYSRGQGVYGYTF.